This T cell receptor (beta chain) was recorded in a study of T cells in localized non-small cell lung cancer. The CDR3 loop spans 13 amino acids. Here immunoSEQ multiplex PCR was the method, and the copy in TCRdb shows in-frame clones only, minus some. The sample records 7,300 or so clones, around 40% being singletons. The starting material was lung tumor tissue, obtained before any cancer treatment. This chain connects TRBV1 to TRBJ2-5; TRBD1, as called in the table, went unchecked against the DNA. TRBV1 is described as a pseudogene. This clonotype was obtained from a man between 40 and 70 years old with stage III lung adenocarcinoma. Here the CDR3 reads CASSPSRGETQYF. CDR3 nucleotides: TGCGCCAGCAGCCCCTCCAGGGGAGAGACCCAGTACTTC.